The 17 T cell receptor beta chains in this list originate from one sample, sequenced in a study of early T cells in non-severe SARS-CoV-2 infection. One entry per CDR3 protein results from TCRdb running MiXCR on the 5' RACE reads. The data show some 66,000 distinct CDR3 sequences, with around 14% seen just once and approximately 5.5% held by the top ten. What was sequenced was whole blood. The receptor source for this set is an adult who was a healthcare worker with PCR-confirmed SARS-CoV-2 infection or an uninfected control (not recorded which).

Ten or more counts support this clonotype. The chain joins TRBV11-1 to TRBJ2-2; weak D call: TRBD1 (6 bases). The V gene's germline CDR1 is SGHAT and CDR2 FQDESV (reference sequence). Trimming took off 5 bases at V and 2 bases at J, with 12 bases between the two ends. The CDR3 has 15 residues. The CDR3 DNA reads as TGTGCCAGCAGCCCCCCGGGACACAACACCGGGGAGCTGTTTTTT. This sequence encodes CASSPPGHNTGELFF.

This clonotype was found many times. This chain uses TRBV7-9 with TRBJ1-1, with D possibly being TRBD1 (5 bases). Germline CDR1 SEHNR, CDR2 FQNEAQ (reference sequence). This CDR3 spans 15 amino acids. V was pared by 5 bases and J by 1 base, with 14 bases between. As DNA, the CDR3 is TGTGCCAGCAGCCCTCCAGACAGTACGAACACTGAAGCTTTCTTT. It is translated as CASSPPDSTNTEAFF.

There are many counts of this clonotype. The CDR3 loop reads CSAWTGDSMNTEAFF. CDR3 DNA: TGCAGTGCGTGGACAGGGGACTCGATGAACACTGAAGCTTTCTTT. The chain links TRBV20-1 to TRBJ1-1, with 9 bases aligning to TRBD1. The CDR3 runs 15 residues. After removal of 6 bases from V and 0 bases from J, the junction contained 8 bases not matched to a gene. Per the germline V gene, CDR1 is DFQATT and CDR2 is SNEGSKA (reference sequence).

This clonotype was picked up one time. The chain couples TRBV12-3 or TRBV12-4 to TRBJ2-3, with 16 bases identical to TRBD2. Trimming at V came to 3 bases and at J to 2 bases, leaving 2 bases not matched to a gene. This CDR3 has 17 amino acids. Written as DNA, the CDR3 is TGTGCCAGCAGTTTGGGACTAGCGGGAGGGTCCACAGATACGCAGTATTTT. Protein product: CASSLGLAGGSTDTQYF.

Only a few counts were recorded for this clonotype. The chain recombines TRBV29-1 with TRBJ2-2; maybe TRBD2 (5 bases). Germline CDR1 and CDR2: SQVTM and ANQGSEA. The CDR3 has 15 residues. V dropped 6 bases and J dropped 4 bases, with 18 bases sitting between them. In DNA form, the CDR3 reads TGCAGCGTCCGCCCGAGCGGATTGATCACCGGGGAGCTGTTTTTT. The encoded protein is CSVRPSGLITGELFF.

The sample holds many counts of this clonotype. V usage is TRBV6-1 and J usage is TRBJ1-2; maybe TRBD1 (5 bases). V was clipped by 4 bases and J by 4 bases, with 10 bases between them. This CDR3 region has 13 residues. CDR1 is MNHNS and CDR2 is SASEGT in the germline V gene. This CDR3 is CASSGMGGYGYTF. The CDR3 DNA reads TGTGCCAGCAGTGGGATGGGGGGCTATGGCTACACCTTC.

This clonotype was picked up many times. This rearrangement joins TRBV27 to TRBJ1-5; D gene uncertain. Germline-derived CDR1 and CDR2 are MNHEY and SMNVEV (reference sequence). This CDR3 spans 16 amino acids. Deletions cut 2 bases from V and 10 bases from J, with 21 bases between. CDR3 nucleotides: TGTGCCAGCAGTTTAAAGGGCTCACCGACGCCGTCCCCCCAGCATTTT. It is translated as CASSLKGSPTPSPQHF.

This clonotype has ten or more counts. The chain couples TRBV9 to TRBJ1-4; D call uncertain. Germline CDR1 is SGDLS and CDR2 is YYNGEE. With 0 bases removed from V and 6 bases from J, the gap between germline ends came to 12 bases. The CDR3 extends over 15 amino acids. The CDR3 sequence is CASSVAPQWDEKLFF. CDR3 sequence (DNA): TGTGCCAGCAGCGTAGCTCCGCAATGGGATGAAAAACTGTTTTTT.

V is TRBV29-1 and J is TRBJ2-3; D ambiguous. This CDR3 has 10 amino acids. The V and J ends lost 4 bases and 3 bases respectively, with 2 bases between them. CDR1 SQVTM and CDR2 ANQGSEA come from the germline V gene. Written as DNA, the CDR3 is TGCAGCGTTGGAACAGATACGCAGTATTTT. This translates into CSVGTDTQYF.

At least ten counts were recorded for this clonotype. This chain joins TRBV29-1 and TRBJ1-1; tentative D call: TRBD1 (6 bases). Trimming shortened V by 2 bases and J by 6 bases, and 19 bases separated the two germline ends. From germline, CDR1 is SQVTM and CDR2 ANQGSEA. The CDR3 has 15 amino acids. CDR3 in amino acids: CSVERDTRVGSEAFF. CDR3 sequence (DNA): TGCAGCGTTGAAAGGGACACCCGGGTTGGGTCTGAAGCTTTCTTT.

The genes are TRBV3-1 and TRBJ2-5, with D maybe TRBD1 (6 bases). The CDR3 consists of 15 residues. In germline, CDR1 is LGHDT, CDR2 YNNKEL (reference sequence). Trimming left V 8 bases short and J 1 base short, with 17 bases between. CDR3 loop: CASRTGFSSQETQYF. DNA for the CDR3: TGTGCCAGCCGAACAGGGTTTTCGAGCCAAGAGACCCAGTACTTC.

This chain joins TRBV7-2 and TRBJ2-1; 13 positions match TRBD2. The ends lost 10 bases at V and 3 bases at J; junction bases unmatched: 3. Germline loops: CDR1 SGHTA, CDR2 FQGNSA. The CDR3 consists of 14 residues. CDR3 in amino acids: CATGLAGVYNEQFF. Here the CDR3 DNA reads TGTGCCACCGGACTAGCGGGAGTCTACAATGAGCAGTTCTTC.

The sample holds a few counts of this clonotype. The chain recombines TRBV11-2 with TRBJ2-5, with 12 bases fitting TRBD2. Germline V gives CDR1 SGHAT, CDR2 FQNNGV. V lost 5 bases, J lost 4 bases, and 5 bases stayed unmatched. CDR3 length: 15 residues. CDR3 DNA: TGTGCCAGCAGCCTCATGACTAGCGGGGGAGAGACCCAGTACTTC. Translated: CASSLMTSGGETQYF.

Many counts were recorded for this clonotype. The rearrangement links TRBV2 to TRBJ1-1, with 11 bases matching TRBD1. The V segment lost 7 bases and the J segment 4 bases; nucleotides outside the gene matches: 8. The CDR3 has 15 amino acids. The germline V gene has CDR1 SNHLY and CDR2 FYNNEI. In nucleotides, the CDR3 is TGTGCCAGCATCCGACGGACAGGGGGCGGCACTGAAGCTTTCTTT. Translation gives CASIRRTGGGTEAFF.

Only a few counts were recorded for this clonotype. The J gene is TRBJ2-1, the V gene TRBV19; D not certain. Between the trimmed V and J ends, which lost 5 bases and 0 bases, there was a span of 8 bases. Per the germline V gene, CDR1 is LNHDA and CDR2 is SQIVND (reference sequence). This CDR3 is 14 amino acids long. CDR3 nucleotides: TGTGCCAGTAGTTCTCACGCCTCCTACAATGAGCAGTTCTTC. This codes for CASSSHASYNEQFF.

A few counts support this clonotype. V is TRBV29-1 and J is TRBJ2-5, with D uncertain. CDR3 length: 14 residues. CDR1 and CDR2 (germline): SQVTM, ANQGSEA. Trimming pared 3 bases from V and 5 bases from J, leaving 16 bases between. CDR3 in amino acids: CSVDPTMGMETQYF. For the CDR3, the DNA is TGCAGCGTTGATCCGACCATGGGTATGGAGACCCAGTACTTC.

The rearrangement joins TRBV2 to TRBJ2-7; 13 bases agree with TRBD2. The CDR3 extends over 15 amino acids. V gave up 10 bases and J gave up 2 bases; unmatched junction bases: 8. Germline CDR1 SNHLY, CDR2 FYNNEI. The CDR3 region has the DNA TGTGCCACAGGACTAGCGGGGGCCGAAACCTACGAGCAGTACTTC. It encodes CATGLAGAETYEQYF.